These T cell receptor beta chains were read from a single sample in a study of cytomegalovirus exposure and HLA in healthy donors. Only in-frame clones appear in the TCRdb table, and some are missing; sequencing was by immunoSEQ multiplex PCR. The data contain 120,000 or so clones, 60% to 80% of them singletons. Input material: PBMCs. These receptors originate from a man aged 45-65 years in good health and CMV-seropositive. Each CDR3 is given with its conserved first and last residue. Fields, in order: V gene, J gene, CDR3 protein.

TRBV6-1	TRBJ2-7	CATKPGLSPYEQYF
TRBV19	TRBJ1-1	CASSMIDRNTEAFF
TRBV30	TRBJ1-1	CAWSAGVTEAFF
TRBV27	TRBJ2-7	CASSFYPDRNYEQYF
TRBV5-1	TRBJ2-3	CASSATMRADTQYF
TRBV7-2	TRBJ1-1	CASSLYVSEAFF
TRBV7-2	TRBJ2-1	CASSLAYRTSGRNNEQFF
TRBV19	TRBJ1-2	CASGTEGGYTF
TRBV21-1	TRBJ2-7	CASSDGGAYEQYF
TRBV5-1	TRBJ2-2	CASSVGTGGGGELFF
TRBV6-6	TRBJ2-7	CASSSTGDGPYEQYF
TRBV6-5	TRBJ1-1	CASSGLRGTQFEAFF
TRBV4-1	TRBJ2-7	CASSWTGDSSYEQYF
TRBV7-8	TRBJ1-1	CASSLAWGQGTEAFF
TRBV6-5	TRBJ2-1	CASSPPTGGVNEQFF
TRBV5-1	TRBJ1-2	CASSLAPGNYGYTF
TRBV14	TRBJ2-7	CASSLGFGGGGNEQYF
TRBV7-9	-	CASSLGLVGHEQYF
TRBV2	TRBJ2-6	CASSDDTSGANVLTF
TRBV9	TRBJ2-6	CASSFQGTGRSGANVLTF
TRBV7-2	TRBJ2-5	CASSNPQGTQYF
TRBV15	TRBJ2-7	CATSGEEADTYEQYF
TRBV27	TRBJ1-5	CASSLLGDQPQHF
TRBV19	TRBJ2-7	CATRDRGYEQYF
TRBV30	TRBJ1-4	CAWRSTPGDEKLFF
TRBV11-3	TRBJ2-2	CASSVRAGELFF
TRBV5-6	TRBJ2-7	CASSSSSGLTPYEQYF
TRBV9	TRBJ2-2	CASSVGTRSNTGELFF
TRBV18	TRBJ1-3	CASSPLPARQGAGNTIYF
TRBV2	TRBJ2-7	CASSVTLTGGPLDEQYF
TRBV18	TRBJ2-5	CASSQGQGSVETQYF
TRBV4-2	TRBJ1-1	CASSSRTGVNTEAFF
TRBV7-8	TRBJ2-5	CASSSLWTQYF
TRBV7-7	TRBJ2-3	CASSTGTGFTDTQYF
TRBV30	TRBJ1-2	CAWRKVSSYGYTF
TRBV5-4	TRBJ1-2	CASSRDSMKGYGYTF
TRBV5-1	TRBJ2-2	CASTGTGELFF
TRBV6-1	TRBJ1-2	CASSDTGGGKSYGYTF
TRBV6-5	TRBJ2-3	CASSPGGRADTQYF
TRBV5-6	TRBJ2-3	CASSLVGLSTDTQYF
TRBV5-1	TRBJ1-1	CASSLGSEAFF
TRBV10-1	TRBJ2-7	CASSAGTGGSGQYF
TRBV6-5	TRBJ1-2	CASRKQGQNVRVYTF
TRBV5-6	TRBJ1-1	CASSFLQGRAEAFF
TRBV30	TRBJ2-1	CAWSGTGLRDEQFF
TRBV7-8	TRBJ1-5	CASSFTGRYSNQPQHF
TRBV18	TRBJ1-5	CASSLEGAGNQPQHF
TRBV5-8	TRBJ1-1	CASTRVEAEAFF
TRBV9	TRBJ1-2	CASSTLTGFYGYTF
TRBV5-4	TRBJ2-7	CASSLDQGHEQYF
TRBV30	TRBJ1-1	CAWTGQLSNTEAFF
TRBV9	TRBJ2-3	CASSVLPGGTDTQYF
TRBV2	TRBJ1-4	CASSRQRGEKLFF
TRBV11-2	TRBJ1-3	CASSFSGGLFSGNTIYF
TRBV14	TRBJ1-1	CASSRQTGGGTEAFF